This paragraph covers one TCR beta chain sequence. This receptor's antigen is unknown. The record has no base qualities; no much larger clone is one base away. This entry comes from a study of tumor and adjacent non-tumor tissue in lung cancer (dated by TCRdb to 2017 to 2018). General notes on the study: The cohort included eleven to twelve adenocarcinoma, a couple of squamous cell carcinoma and 1 small cell lung cancer patients. The roughly 15 enrolled patients, of whom some 10 were men and 5 were women, were aged about 31 to 85 years and were diagnosed with TNM stage I to III disease. In total, sequencing yielded 125,075,908 productive TCRbeta reads, which works out to an average of roughly 4.2 million reads per sample. For each patient, one tumor sample and one normal lung sample were taken, giving about 29 paired specimens that underwent TCRbeta CDR3 sequencing. The study compared bulk TCRbeta repertoires from lung tumor tissue and matched distant non-tumor lung tissue of some 14 lung cancer patients. The study at large found these results: The cohort had only around 14 patients, and the authors noted that larger samples and more detailed clinical data are needed. In normal lung, the top 100 clones accounted for a significantly larger cumulative share of the repertoire than in tumor tissue. Peripheral blood was not sequenced, so blood TCRbeta repertoires were not examined in the lung cancer patients of the study. Younger patients had significantly higher TCR diversity, and higher tumor TCR diversity was associated with shorter overall and disease-free survival. TCR diversity (inverse Simpson) was significantly higher in tumor than in normal lung tissue (431.37 vs 166.20, P = 0.0075, Mann-Whitney U test). Neither the sequencing platform nor unique molecular identifiers are named or mentioned anywhere in the methods.

RNA was isolated from bulk unsorted tissue, and RNA quality was assessed with a NanoDrop ND-1000 and an Agilent 2100. All donors had newly diagnosed lung cancer, had not received prior chemotherapy, and were admitted for thoracic surgery in China between August and November 2014. Anyone who had undergone radiotherapy or chemotherapy before, or who had another cancer at the same time, was left out of the study. Surgical tissue pieces of about 1-2.1 cm3 were preserved in RNAlater solution and stored at -80 °C until use. The library relied on multiplex PCR. The data were produced on an Illumina HiSeq 2500. TCRbeta libraries were built by three rounds of nested PCR using primers (Table S4), following protocols modified from ARM-PCR. Before sequencing, PCR products in the 200-500 bp range were cut out of the gel and cleaned up using the QIAquick gel extraction kit. As for how the authors treated the data: Reads were cleaned using Trimmomatic, were merged into complete CDR3 sequences using FLASH, and were assigned to V(D)J germline segments using MiTCR. VDJtools was used to compute clonal diversity as the inverse Simpson's index. In-frame sequences without a premature stop codon were defined as productive reads. Clones were called with MiXCR by TCRdb after fastp trimmed the public reads at Q25, and only in-frame beta chains were retained. Identical CDR3 proteins give one entry, which carries the most common genes and DNA. The V and J calls and clone size come from TCRdb's table, not from the authors' own analysis. In this sample the table shows tens of thousands of distinct CDR3 sequences, around 85% of which occur a single time. Together, the top ten hold 10% to 15% of the sample.

CDR1 and CDR2 (LGHNA, YSLEER) derive from the germline V gene. From its cysteine to its phenylalanine, the CDR3 spans 17 amino acids. This entry keeps only the CDR3 DNA: 51 bases, framed from base 1. Sequenced sample: lung tumor tissue. This receptor was taken from a woman in her fifties or sixties with non-small cell lung cancer. The chain couples TRBV4-3 to TRBJ2-6, with no confident D gene call. In nucleotide form, the sequence is TGCCCCAACAGCCAAGACGCAGGTTTATCTGGGGCCAACGTCCTGACTTTC. Its protein is CPNSQDAGLSGANVLTF.